This T cell receptor (beta chain) was found in a study of read filtering for tumor transcriptome and immune sequencing. This library used roughly 370 ng RNA and molecular barcoded adaptors spanning alpha/delta and beta/gamma chains. A single record per CDR3 protein comes from TCRdb applying MiXCR to the reads. Counted here are 50,000 to 65,000 distinct CDR3 sequences, around 18% occurring once; the ten biggest clones make up 11% to 15%. At least ten counts were recorded for this clonotype. The ends were cut back, 0 bases at V and 2 bases at J, with 10 bases in the middle. The germline CDR1 and CDR2 sequences are SGHRS and YFSETQ. The CDR3 is 15 residues long. Bone marrow was sampled from every patient at the time of active disease.

The rearrangement links TRBV5-1 to TRBJ2-3; D is ambiguous. Sequences were obtained from a population of CD138-negative cells sorted from bone marrow. This receptor was taken from a donor aged 40 or older with multiple myeloma. CDR3 residues: CASSLGVLNTDTQYF. The CDR3 nucleotides read TGCGCCAGCAGCTTGGGAGTGTTGAACACAGATACGCAGTATTTT.